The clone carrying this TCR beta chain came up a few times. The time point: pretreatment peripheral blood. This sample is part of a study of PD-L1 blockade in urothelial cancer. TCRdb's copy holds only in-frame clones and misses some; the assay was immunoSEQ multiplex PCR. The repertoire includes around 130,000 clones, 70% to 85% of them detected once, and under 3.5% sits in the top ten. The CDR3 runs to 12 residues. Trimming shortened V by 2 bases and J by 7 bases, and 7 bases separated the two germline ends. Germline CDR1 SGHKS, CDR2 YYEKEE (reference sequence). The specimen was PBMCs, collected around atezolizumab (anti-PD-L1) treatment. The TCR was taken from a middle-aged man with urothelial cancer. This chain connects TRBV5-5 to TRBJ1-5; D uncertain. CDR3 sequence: CASSFTGQPQHF. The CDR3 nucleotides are TGTGCCAGCAGCTTCACGGGACAGCCCCAGCATTTT. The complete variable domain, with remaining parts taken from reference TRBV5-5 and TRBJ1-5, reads DAGVTQSPTHLIKTRGQQVTLRCSPISGHKSVSWYQQVLGQGPQFIFQYYEKEERGRGNFPDRFSARQFPNYSSELNVNALLLGDSALYLCASSFTGQPQHFGDGTRLSIL.